This is a list of T cell receptor beta chains from one sample in a study of cytotoxic CD8 clonotypes in ibrutinib-treated CLL. TCRdb's table, derived via immunoSEQ multiplex PCR, lists solely in-frame clones and lacks some. The sample contains about 160,000 clones, about 88% of which appear only once. This specimen was PBMCs, taken at disease progression, from a patient treated with ibrutinib. Receptor source: a human donor with chronic lymphocytic leukemia. Each CDR3 is given with its conserved first and last residue. The D gene is left open where the match is weak. A row's size may be missing; if present it is once, few, many or a size class.

D: TRBD2; size: NA; J: TRBJ2-1; V: TRBV9; DNA: TGTGCCAGCAGCGTCGGGACTAGCGGTGAGCAGTTCTTC; CDR3: CASSVGTSGEQFF
D: NA; size: few; J: TRBJ1-5; V: TRBV19; DNA: TGTGCCAGTAGGGTCACAGGGTATGATCAGCCCCAGCATTTT; CDR3: CASRVTGYDQPQHF
D: NA; size: few; J: TRBJ1-1; V: TRBV6-5; DNA: TGTGCCAGCAGTGGTTCCGAACGTGAAGCTTTCTTT; CDR3: CASSGSEREAFF
D: TRBD1; size: NA; J: TRBJ2-1; V: TRBV2; DNA: TGTGCCAGCAGAAACAGGGGGCCCAATGAGCAGTTCTTC; CDR3: CASRNRGPNEQFF
D: NA; size: NA; J: TRBJ2-3; V: TRBV7-2; DNA: TGTGCCAGCAGCTTCCCGGGGTACTCCGGCGATACGCAGTATTTT; CDR3: CASSFPGYSGDTQYF
D: TRBD1; size: few; J: TRBJ2-7; V: TRBV9; DNA: TGTGCCAGCAGCGTAGATGCCGGACAGGGGTCGTACGAGCAGTACTTC; CDR3: CASSVDAGQGSYEQYF
D: NA; size: medium-sized; J: TRBJ2-1; V: TRBV10-1; DNA: TGCGCCAGCAGTGAAACGGGATCCTACAATGAGCAGTTCTTC; CDR3: CASSETGSYNEQFF
D: TRBD1; size: NA; J: TRBJ2-7; V: TRBV5-1; DNA: TGCGCCAGCAGCATAGGACAGGGTGGTACGGGCGAGCAGTACTTC; CDR3: CASSIGQGGTGEQYF
D: NA; size: NA; J: TRBJ2-5; V: TRBV6-5; DNA: TGTGCCAGCAGTTACCCCCCGGTAGGGGTTGAGACCCAGTACTTC; CDR3: CASSYPPVGVETQYF
D: NA; size: NA; J: TRBJ2-4; V: TRBV15; DNA: TGTGCCACCAGCAGCAGTGGGGTACCTCTAGCCAAAAACATTCAGTACTTC; CDR3: CATSSSGVPLAKNIQYF
D: NA; size: NA; J: TRBJ1-2; V: TRBV5-1; DNA: TGCGCCAGCAGCGAGACCCTCGGGGCAGGGCGATACTATGGCTACACCTTC; CDR3: CASSETLGAGRYYGYTF
D: TRBD1; size: NA; J: TRBJ1-3; V: TRBV19; DNA: TGTGCCAGTAGTATACAGACAGGGGGTTCTGGAAACACCATATATTTT; CDR3: CASSIQTGGSGNTIYF
D: NA; size: NA; J: TRBJ2-6; V: TRBV7-9; DNA: TGTGCCAGCAGCTTGAGAGGGGACTCTGGGGCCAACGTCCTGACTTTC; CDR3: CASSLRGDSGANVLTF
D: NA; size: NA; J: TRBJ1-4; V: TRBV7-9; DNA: TGTGCCAGCAGCTACACTGGACAGAAAAATGAAAAACTGTTTTTT; CDR3: CASSYTGQKNEKLFF
D: NA; size: NA; J: TRBJ2-7; V: TRBV28; DNA: TGTGCCAGCAGTCTATTCCGCGGCCAAGCTTACGAGCAGTACTTC; CDR3: CASSLFRGQAYEQYF
D: NA; size: NA; J: TRBJ2-4; V: TRBV10-3; DNA: TGTGCCATCAGTGAGTCAGGGGGGGTCAACATTCAGTACTTC; CDR3: CAISESGGVNIQYF
D: NA; size: once; J: TRBJ2-7; V: TRBV21-1; DNA: TGTGCCAGCAGCTTTCAACCGGCCACCTCGGACGAGCAGTACTTC; CDR3: CASSFQPATSDEQYF
D: NA; size: NA; J: TRBJ1-5; V: TRBV19; DNA: TGTGCCAGAAGAACAAAGGGACACAGAGGCTATCAGCCCCAGCATTTT; CDR3: CARRTKGHRGYQPQHF
D: TRBD1; size: NA; J: TRBJ1-1; V: TRBV10-2; DNA: TGCGCCAGCAGTGAGGCTTTAGACAGGGGCACTGAAGCTTTCTTT; CDR3: CASSEALDRGTEAFF
D: NA; size: NA; J: TRBJ1-1; V: TRBV30; DNA: TGTGCCTGGAGACCGGGGGAGAACACTGAAGCTTTCTTT; CDR3: CAWRPGENTEAFF
D: TRBD1; size: NA; J: TRBJ2-3; V: TRBV11-2; DNA: TGTGCCAGCAGCATAGGGACAGGGGTCTCCACAGATACGCAGTATTTT; CDR3: CASSIGTGVSTDTQYF
D: TRBD2; size: NA; J: TRBJ2-5; V: TRBV27; DNA: TGTGCCAGCAGTAAAACTAGCGGGAGTATTGGGACCCAGTACTTC; CDR3: CASSKTSGSIGTQYF
D: TRBD1; size: NA; J: TRBJ2-7; V: TRBV5-4; DNA: TGTGCCAGCAGCTGGGACAGCTCCTACGAGCAGTACTTC; CDR3: CASSWDSSYEQYF
D: NA; size: NA; J: TRBJ2-1; V: TRBV4-1; DNA: TGCGCCAGCAGCCCGGGGAGCTCCTACAATGAGCAGTTCTTC; CDR3: CASSPGSSYNEQFF
D: NA; size: NA; J: TRBJ2-7; V: TRBV5-6; DNA: TGTGCCAGCAGCGATACTACAGCTACCTACGAGCAGTACTTC; CDR3: CASSDTTATYEQYF